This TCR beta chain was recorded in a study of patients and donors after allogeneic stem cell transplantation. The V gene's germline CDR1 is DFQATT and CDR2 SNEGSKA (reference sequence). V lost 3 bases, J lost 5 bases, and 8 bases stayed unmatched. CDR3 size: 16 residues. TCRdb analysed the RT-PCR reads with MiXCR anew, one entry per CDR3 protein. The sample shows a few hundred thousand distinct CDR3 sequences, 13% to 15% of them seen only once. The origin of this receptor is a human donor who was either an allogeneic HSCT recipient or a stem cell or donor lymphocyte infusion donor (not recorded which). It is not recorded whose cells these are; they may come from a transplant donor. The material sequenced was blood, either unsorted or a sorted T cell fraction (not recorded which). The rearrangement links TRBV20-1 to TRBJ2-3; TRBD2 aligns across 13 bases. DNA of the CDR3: TGCAGTGCTAGGGGGGGACTAGCGGGGTCAGGAGATACGCAGTATTTT. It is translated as CSARGGLAGSGDTQYF.